One sample yielded the 32 T cell receptor beta chains listed below, sequenced in a study of cytomegalovirus exposure and HLA in healthy donors. The PCR employed 60 Vbeta primers together with 13 Jbeta primers. Measured with immunoSEQ multiplex PCR; TCRdb has only the in-frame clones, and not every one. This table holds roughly 130,000 clones, around 90% found once. Sequenced material: PBMCs. Receptor source: a woman aged 35 to 49 in good health and CMV-seronegative.

This clone appeared a few times. The chain joins TRBV7-9 to TRBJ2-4; 12 bases match TRBD2. The CDR3 extends over 18 amino acids. Losses at the gene ends were 2 bases for V and 4 bases for J; bases not matched to a gene: 9. Per the germline V gene, CDR1 is SEHNR and CDR2 is FQNEAQ (reference sequence). The CDR3 nucleotides read TGTGCCAGCAGCTTAAATCCTAGCGGGAGGGCAGCAAAAAACATTCAGTACTTC. Translated, it gives CASSLNPSGRAAKNIQYF.

This chain links TRBV25-1 with TRBJ1-2; D gene uncertain. This CDR3 spans 13 amino acids. Germline V gene lookup returns CDR1 MGHDK and CDR2 SYGVNS. With 1 base removed from V and 9 bases from J, the gap between germline ends came to 12 bases. The CDR3: CASSEFPRESYTF. The DNA for the CDR3 is TGTGCCAGCAGTGAATTTCCCCGGGAAAGCTACACCTTC.

The chain recombines TRBV11-2 with TRBJ2-3, with D perhaps TRBD2 (5 bases). The CDR3 sequence is 16 residues long. The ends were cut back, 1 base at V and 0 bases at J, with 11 bases in the middle. Germline V gives CDR1 SGHAT, CDR2 FQNNGV. CDR3 amino acids: CASSLGVGRSTDTQYF. For the CDR3, the DNA is TGTGCCAGCAGCTTAGGGGTTGGGAGAAGCACAGATACGCAGTATTTT.

The chain has TRBV10-3 and TRBJ2-7; 11 nucleotides match TRBD1. Trimming removed 3 bases from V and 2 bases from J; junction bases left unmatched: 3. Per germline, CDR1 ENHRY and CDR2 SYGVKD. The CDR3 extends over 15 amino acids. DNA for the CDR3: TGTGCCATCAGTGACTCGGGACAGGGGGCCTACGAGCAGTACTTC. Translated: CAISDSGQGAYEQYF.

The rearrangement links TRBV5-6 to TRBJ2-7, with D unresolved. V was trimmed by 0 bases and J by 0 bases, leaving 7 bases between them. From germline, CDR1 is SGHDT and CDR2 YYEEEE. The CDR3 is made up of 14 amino acids. In DNA, the CDR3 is TGTGCCAGCAGCTTGGGAGGCCACTCCTACGAGCAGTACTTC. Amino acid sequence: CASSLGGHSYEQYF. Drawing the rest from reference TRBV5-6 and TRBJ2-7, the complete variable domain is DAGVTQSPTHLIKTRGQQVTLRCSPKSGHDTVSWYQQALGQGPQFIFQYYEEEERQRGNFPDRFSGHQFPNYSSELNVNALLLGDSALYLCASSLGGHSYEQYFGPGTRLTVT.

The chain uses TRBV4-1 and TRBJ1-4; no clear D gene. This CDR3 contains 14 residues. Looked up from germline, CDR1 is MGHRA and CDR2 is YSYEKL. V was trimmed by 3 bases and J by 0 bases, leaving 5 bases between them. CDR3 in amino acids: CASSHGATNEKLFF. The CDR3 region has the DNA TGCGCCAGCAGCCACGGAGCAACTAATGAAAAACTGTTTTTT.

This chain connects TRBV6-1 to TRBJ1-3, with D tentatively TRBD1 (5 bases). Germline assignment: CDR1 MNHNS and CDR2 SASEGT. The CDR3 length is 14 residues. Trimming pared 8 bases from V and 3 bases from J, leaving 14 bases between. The CDR3 DNA follows: TGTGCCAGCTTGCTCGGGGGGGGTGGAAACACCATATATTTT. Translated, it gives CASLLGGGGNTIYF.

The rearrangement uses TRBV6-5 and TRBJ1-1, with D hard to call. The germline V gene has CDR1 MNHEY and CDR2 SVGAGI. The CDR3 contains 15 residues. The ends were cut back, 6 bases at V and 0 bases at J, with 14 bases in the middle. CDR3 nucleotide sequence: TGTGCCAGCAGCCCCCTGGAGGTCTTGAACACTGAAGCTTTCTTT. Its protein product is CASSPLEVLNTEAFF.

The rearrangement links TRBV7-2 to TRBJ2-2; D not certain. CDR1 is SGHTA, CDR2 FQGNSA, per germline. This CDR3 spans 15 amino acids. Trimming cost V 2 bases and J 4 bases, with 11 bases left between them. The CDR3 loop reads CASSLPRSGTGELFF. In DNA, the CDR3 is TGTGCCAGCAGCTTACCTAGGTCGGGCACCGGGGAGCTGTTTTTT.

V usage is TRBV7-9 and J usage is TRBJ2-7; D gene ambiguous. The CDR3 length is 14 residues. Trimming cost V 3 bases and J 2 bases, with 11 bases left between them. The germline gives CDR1 SEHNR, CDR2 FQNEAQ (reference sequence). The CDR3 here is CASSFALRAYEQYF. The CDR3 DNA follows: TGTGCCAGCAGCTTTGCTCTAAGAGCCTACGAGCAGTACTTC.

The gene calls are TRBV4-1 and TRBJ2-7; 13 positions match TRBD2. The CDR3 is 17 residues long. Germline-derived CDR1 and CDR2 are MGHRA and YSYEKL. J was trimmed by 6 bases and V by 2 bases; bases with no gene match: 10. The CDR3 DNA sequence: TGCGCCAGCAGCCAAACACTAGCGGGAGGGTATACGATCGAGCAGTACTTC. It translates to CASSQTLAGGYTIEQYF.

V and J are TRBV27 and TRBJ1-4, with 9 bases that match TRBD1. Losses at the gene ends were 6 bases for V and 4 bases for J; bases not matched to a gene: 6. Germline CDR1 is MNHEY and CDR2 is SMNVEV (reference sequence). This CDR3 is 15 amino acids long. CDR3 coding DNA: TGTGCCAGCAGCTTAACAGGGGGCTTTAATGAAAAACTGTTTTTT. Residues: CASSLTGGFNEKLFF.

This chain uses TRBV7-9 with TRBJ1-1, with 9 bases aligning to TRBD1. This CDR3 has 15 amino acids. In germline, CDR1 is SEHNR, CDR2 FQNEAQ (reference sequence). With V trimmed by 5 bases and J by 3 bases, 7 bases remained unmatched. The CDR3 reads CASSPRTGEDTEAFF. The CDR3 DNA is TGTGCCAGCAGCCCGCGGACAGGGGAGGACACTGAAGCTTTCTTT.

The rearrangement joins TRBV11-2 to TRBJ2-7, with TRBD1 matching over 8 bases. V lost 1 base and J lost 5; bases outside the gene matches: 10. Germline assignment: CDR1 SGHAT and CDR2 FQNNGV. This CDR3 comprises 16 residues. CDR3 nucleotide sequence: TGTGCCAGCAGCTTAGGGGGCGGACAGGGTATCCACGAGCAGTACTTC. Protein product: CASSLGGGQGIHEQYF.

The chain employs TRBV9 and TRBJ2-3; TRBD1 matches at 9 bases. Trimming at V came to 6 bases and at J to 2 bases, leaving 7 bases not matched to a gene. From germline, CDR1 is SGDLS and CDR2 YYNGEE. This CDR3 has 15 amino acids. The CDR3 coding sequence is TGTGCCAGCACCGGTGGGACAGGGCACACAGATACGCAGTATTTT. Its translation: CASTGGTGHTDTQYF.

The chain links TRBV7-8 to TRBJ2-3, with D tentatively TRBD1 (5 bases). Looked up from germline, CDR1 is SGHVS and CDR2 is FQNEAQ. There are 14 residues in the CDR3. V lost 2 bases and J 5 bases, leaving 11 bases between the germline ends. CDR3 protein: CASSLRTLGDTQYF. Here the CDR3 DNA reads TGTGCCAGCAGCTTAAGGACATTGGGAGATACGCAGTATTTT.

As to this clone: An end of the junction differs from the germline gene, which may be a read error. V and J are TRBV7-9 and TRBJ2-7, with 8 bases matching TRBD1. Germline values: CDR1 SEHNR, CDR2 FQNEAQ (reference sequence). The CDR3 is 14 residues long. CDR3 region: CSSSMTGEGYEQYF. CDR3 DNA: TGTTCCAGCAGCATGACAGGGGAAGGGTACGAGCAGTACTTC.

As to this clone: Compared with germline, one end of the junction differs, possibly owing to a read error. The genes are TRBV7-7 and TRBJ2-7, with D possibly being TRBD1 (6 bases). From germline, CDR1 is SSHAT and CDR2 FNYEAQ (reference sequence). This CDR3 is 15 amino acids long. The DNA for the CDR3 is TGTGCTAGCAGCTTTGGGCACGGACAGACCTACGAGCAGTACTTC. As protein: CASSFGHGQTYEQYF.

The chain links TRBV6-5 to TRBJ2-7; D may be TRBD1 (5 bases). This CDR3 spans 14 amino acids. The germline V gene encodes CDR1 MNHEY and CDR2 SVGAGI. V lost 6 bases, J lost 2 bases, and 14 bases lay in between. In nucleotides, the CDR3 is TGTGCCAGCAGCCGGACACCAGGCACCTACGAGCAGTACTTC. The encoded protein is CASSRTPGTYEQYF.

The chain has TRBV11-3 and TRBJ2-3, with D possibly matching TRBD2 (5 bases). In germline, CDR1 is SGHNT, CDR2 YENEEA. The CDR3 is made up of 15 amino acids. V lost 5 bases to trimming and J lost 2 bases, with 14 bases between them. The CDR3 reads CASSQGGSSTDTQYF. The CDR3 DNA reads as TGTGCCAGCAGCCAAGGTGGGAGCTCCACAGATACGCAGTATTTT.

This chain links TRBV5-1 with TRBJ1-2; 7 nucleotides match TRBD1. The V gene's germline CDR1 is SGHRS and CDR2 YFSETQ. CDR3 length equals 13 residues. With V trimmed by 4 bases and J by 8 bases, 8 bases remained unmatched. The CDR3 DNA reads TGCGCCAGCAGCACCGGGACAGAGTCGGGCTACACCTTC. Its translation is CASSTGTESGYTF.

This clone was found a few times. The chain employs TRBV11-3 and TRBJ1-2; D gene ambiguous. The CDR3 has 18 amino acids. V gave up 0 bases and J gave up 1 base, with 18 bases separating them. In germline, CDR1 is SGHNT, CDR2 YENEEA. In DNA form, the CDR3 reads TGTGCCAGCAGCTTAGATCAAGGAGGTTCAAGTCTTAACTATGGCTACACCTTC. Encoded protein: CASSLDQGGSSLNYGYTF.

This clone was detected only once. The CDR3 DNA sequence: TGCGCCAGCAGCTTGGCCGAGGACATCACGCTCGAGCAGTACTTC. Amino acids: CASSLAEDITLEQYF. The chain couples TRBV5-1 to TRBJ2-7; TRBD1 is a possible D gene (5 bases). The germline V gene has CDR1 SGHRS and CDR2 YFSETQ. CDR3 length equals 15 residues. Trimming shortened V by 0 bases and J by 6 bases, and 16 bases separated the two germline ends.

The V and J genes are TRBV5-1 and TRBJ2-1; TRBD2 aligns across 14 bases. This CDR3 has 17 residues. Germline V gene data show CDR1 as SGHRS and CDR2 as YFSETQ. The trim removed 0 bases at V and 12 bases at J, leaving 11 bases unmatched. The CDR3 bases are TGCGCCAGCAGCTTGGAGGGACTAGCGGGAGATCTATTGGGGCAGTTCTTC. It translates to CASSLEGLAGDLLGQFF. Filled out from reference TRBV5-1 and TRBJ2-1, the complete variable domain reads KAGVTQTPRYLIKTRGQQVTLSCSPISGHRSVSWYQQTPGQGLQFLFEYFSETQRNKGNFPGRFSGRQFSNSRSEMNVSTLELGDSALYLCASSLEGLAGDLLGQFFGPGTRLTVL.

The rearrangement links TRBV7-9 to TRBJ2-6, with a weak D call TRBD1 (6 bases). The germline gives CDR1 SEHNR, CDR2 FQNEAQ (reference sequence). V shed 5 bases and J shed 0 bases, with 20 bases lying between them. This CDR3 spans 19 amino acids. CDR3 region: CASSPRTVSPVSGANVLTF. The CDR3 region has the DNA TGTGCCAGCAGCCCACGGACAGTGTCCCCCGTCTCTGGGGCCAACGTCCTGACTTTC.

V is TRBV10-2 and J is TRBJ1-3, with 9 bases lining up with TRBD1. CDR3 length: 15 amino acids. Unmatched junction bases numbered 7, after V lost 2 bases and J lost 8 bases. Germline CDR1 and CDR2: WSHSY and SAAADI. This CDR3 is CASSEGRDRAYTIYF. The CDR3 DNA sequence: TGCGCCAGCAGTGAGGGTCGGGACAGGGCGTACACCATATATTTT.

Comment on this clone: Germline is not matched at one junction end, which may reflect a read error. The chain is built from TRBV28 and TRBJ1-1; 8 bases are shared with TRBD1. Germline assignment: CDR1 MDHEN and CDR2 SYDVKM. CDR3 length equals 8 residues. The CDR3 region is CASLDRGF. The CDR3 DNA follows: TGTGCCAGCCTTGACAGGGGATTT.

V gene TRBV5-1 combines with J gene TRBJ1-6, with unresolved D. The CDR3 runs 14 residues. Trimming removed 4 bases at V and 5 bases at J, with 10 bases between. Germline assignment: CDR1 SGHRS and CDR2 YFSETQ. In DNA form, the CDR3 reads TGCGCCAGCAGCGCCACAGTTAATAATTCACCCCTCCACTTT. It yields the protein CASSATVNNSPLHF.

The chain links TRBV7-9 to TRBJ2-1, with TRBD1 matching 10 bases. Germline V gene data show CDR1 as SEHNR and CDR2 as FQNEAQ (reference sequence). The CDR3 has 14 amino acids. V was pared by 3 bases and J by 7 bases, with 3 bases of the junction left unmatched. For the CDR3, the DNA is TGTGCCAGCAGCTTCCGGGACAGGGGAAATGAGCAGTTCTTC. Translated, it gives CASSFRDRGNEQFF.

This rearrangement joins TRBV5-1 to TRBJ2-4, with D possibly being TRBD2 (6 bases). Germline V lookup: CDR1 SGHRS, CDR2 YFSETQ. The CDR3 is made up of 15 amino acids. Between the trimmed V and J ends, which lost 0 bases and 5 bases, there was a span of 12 bases. This chain's CDR3 is CASSLEAGSQNIQYF. CDR3 coding DNA: TGCGCCAGCAGCTTGGAGGCGGGGTCCCAAAACATTCAGTACTTC.

The genes are TRBV23-1 and TRBJ2-7, with D hard to call. TRBV23-1 counts as an open reading frame of uncertain function. This CDR3 has 14 amino acids. With 0 bases removed from V and 7 bases from J, the gap between germline ends came to 13 bases. The CDR3 DNA is TGCGCCAGCAGTCAATCTAAACAGAGCTTTGAGCAGTACTTC. Its translation is CASSQSKQSFEQYF.

This sequence joins TRBV11-3 and TRBJ1-5; D is ambiguous. Trimming stripped 5 bases from V and 4 bases from J, with 9 bases between. CDR1 SGHNT and CDR2 YENEEA come from the germline V gene. The length of the CDR3 is 13 residues. This CDR3 is CASSRARNQPQHF. The DNA for the CDR3 is TGTGCCAGCAGCCGTGCCAGAAATCAGCCCCAGCATTTT.